The next 16 T cell receptor beta chains were all read from a single sample in a study of shared clonotypes between healthy human individuals. The data were produced by immunoSEQ multiplex PCR, yet TCRdb's version contains in-frame clones alone and is incomplete. The data contain fewer than 2.5 million clones, 90% to 95% of them seen just once; the ten biggest clones take up approximately 0.36%. Sequencing input: naive CD4+ T cells from PBMCs. Subset here: CD45RA+ positively selected. All receptors come from a man between 18 and 35 years old in good health. Some clones in this sample may be carry-over from other donors' samples.

The chain joins TRBV5-1 to TRBJ2-5; the D gene is possibly TRBD2 (5 bases). V was trimmed by 0 bases and J by 1 base, leaving 13 bases between them. Per germline, CDR1 SGHRS and CDR2 YFSETQ. This CDR3 is 16 amino acids long. The CDR3 region has the DNA TGCGCCAGCAGCTTGGGCGTTGGAGGACCCCAAGAGACCCAGTACTTC. Residues: CASSLGVGGPQETQYF.

The V call is TRBV4-2, the J call TRBJ1-2; no reliable D call. This CDR3 has 15 residues. Germline V lookup: CDR1 LGHNA, CDR2 YNFKEQ. Trimming removed 0 bases at V and 4 bases at J, with 12 bases between. The CDR3, as DNA: TGTGCCAGCAGCCAAGATGAAGGACGGTCCTATGGCTACACCTTC. Translated: CASSQDEGRSYGYTF.

This chain connects TRBV27 to TRBJ2-2; TRBD2 aligns across 13 bases. J gave up 4 bases and V 4 bases, and 15 bases lay outside the gene matches. Germline V CDR1 and CDR2: MNHEY, SMNVEV (reference sequence). This CDR3 has 20 residues. The CDR3 bases are TGTGCCAGCAGTTCGAGGTCCATAGGACTAGCGGGAGTAGGCACCGGGGAGCTGTTTTTT. It specifies CASSSRSIGLAGVGTGELFF.

The chain uses TRBV9 and TRBJ1-5, with TRBD1 identical over 7 bases. V lost 0 bases and J lost 7; bases outside the gene matches: 4. CDR1 is SGDLS, CDR2 YYNGEE, per germline. The CDR3 consists of 14 residues. As DNA, the CDR3 is TGTGCCAGCAGCGTAGGGAGGGGGCCGCAGCCCCAGCATTTT. Its protein product is CASSVGRGPQPQHF. The variable domain in full, with the rest retrieved from reference TRBV9 and TRBJ1-5, is DSGVTQTPKHLITATGQRVTLRCSPRSGDLSVYWYQQSLDQGLQFLIQYYNGEERAKGNILERFSAQQFPDLHSELNLSSLELGDSALYFCASSVGRGPQPQHFGDGTRLSIL.

The chain employs TRBV10-3 and TRBJ2-5; D unclear. Trimming stripped 3 bases from V and 3 bases from J, with 11 bases between. The V gene's germline CDR1 is ENHRY and CDR2 SYGVKD. The CDR3 runs 14 residues. The CDR3 spells CAISDRPNEETQYF. CDR3 nucleotides: TGTGCCATCAGTGACCGGCCTAACGAAGAGACCCAGTACTTC.

The chain is built from TRBV5-1 and TRBJ1-1; weak D call: TRBD1 (6 bases). The CDR3 covers 14 residues. With 4 bases removed from V and 3 bases from J, the gap between germline ends came to 13 bases. Germline CDR1 SGHRS, CDR2 YFSETQ. The CDR3: CASSPSTGYTEAFF. CDR3 coding DNA: TGCGCCAGCAGCCCCTCGACAGGTTACACTGAAGCTTTCTTT. The whole variable domain, filled in from reference TRBV5-1 and TRBJ1-1, reads KAGVTQTPRYLIKTRGQQVTLSCSPISGHRSVSWYQQTPGQGLQFLFEYFSETQRNKGNFPGRFSGRQFSNSRSEMNVSTLELGDSALYLCASSPSTGYTEAFFGQGTRLTVV.

This chain uses TRBV9 with TRBJ2-4, with 7 bases matching TRBD2. The CDR3 length is 16 residues. In germline, CDR1 is SGDLS, CDR2 YYNGEE. Trimming removed 0 bases from V and 8 bases from J; junction bases left unmatched: 11. CDR3 region: CASSVGSAGREDIQYF. Here the CDR3 DNA reads TGTGCCAGCAGCGTAGGGTCCGCGGGGAGGGAGGACATTCAGTACTTC.

This sequence joins TRBV28 and TRBJ2-1, with 8 bases that match TRBD1. V dropped 6 bases and J dropped 4; count of bases not matched to a gene: 11. The CDR3 has 16 residues. Germline lookup yields CDR1 MDHEN and CDR2 SYDVKM. In DNA form, the CDR3 reads TGTGCCAGCAGCTTTTCTAGCAGGGGGCGGTACAATGAGCAGTTCTTC. Protein: CASSFSSRGRYNEQFF.

J is TRBJ2-7 and V is TRBV27; D possibly uses TRBD1 or TRBD2 (5 bases each). The CDR3 has 15 residues. V lost 2 bases to trimming and J lost 7 bases, with 18 bases between them. Germline V gives CDR1 MNHEY, CDR2 SMNVEV (reference sequence). DNA of the CDR3: TGTGCCAGCAGTTTAGGTCATTCAGGGTCGGGGGAGCAGTACTTC. Translating gives CASSLGHSGSGEQYF.

Turning to this clone: The same CDR3 can be traced to other DNA sequences in this sample. This chain uses TRBV15 with TRBJ2-6, with unresolved D. The CDR3 consists of 15 residues. Trimming left V 1 base short and J 0 bases short, with 4 bases between. CDR1 and CDR2 (germline): LNHNV, YYDKDF (reference sequence). The CDR3 DNA follows: TGTGCCACCAGCAGAGGAGGCTCTGGGGCCAACGTCCTGACTTTC. Its protein product is CATSRGGSGANVLTF.

V usage is TRBV5-1 and J usage is TRBJ1-2; a possible D gene is TRBD1 (6 bases). Germline-derived CDR1 and CDR2 are SGHRS and YFSETQ. This CDR3 contains 13 residues. Trimming removed 4 bases from V and 6 bases from J, with 13 bases in between. This CDR3 is CASSPDRVDGYTF. DNA for the CDR3: TGCGCCAGCAGCCCGGACAGAGTAGATGGCTACACCTTC.

The rearrangement uses TRBV30 and TRBJ2-1; TRBD2 matches at 9 bases. Per the germline V gene, CDR1 is GTSNPN and CDR2 is SVGIG (reference sequence). The ends lost 4 bases at V and 7 bases at J; junction bases unmatched: 8. The CDR3 is 14 amino acids. DNA for the CDR3: TGTGCCTGGACCGGGACTAGCCCTTTAAATGAGCAGTTCTTC. It encodes CAWTGTSPLNEQFF.

The genes are TRBV6-5 and TRBJ2-3; the D gene is possibly TRBD2 (6 bases). CDR3 size: 15 residues. The germline V and J ends were trimmed by 7 bases and 0 bases, with 14 bases remaining between them. In germline, CDR1 is MNHEY, CDR2 SVGAGI. The CDR3 protein is CASTRSGTSTDTQYF. Written as DNA, the CDR3 is TGTGCCAGCACCAGGTCCGGGACTAGCACAGATACGCAGTATTTT.

This clone turned up a few times. Different DNA sequences within this sample yield the same CDR3. The chain joins TRBV28 to TRBJ1-5; D remains unclear. The V gene lost 3 bases and the J gene lost 4 bases, with 7 bases spanning the gap. Germline CDR1 reads MDHEN; CDR2 reads SYDVKM. There are 13 residues in the CDR3. The CDR3 here is CASSFVRNQPQHF. The CDR3 DNA follows: TGTGCCAGCAGTTTCGTGAGGAATCAGCCCCAGCATTTT. The full variable domain, completed using reference TRBV28 and TRBJ1-5, is DVKVTQSSRYLVKRTGEKVFLECVQDMDHENMFWYRQDPGLGLRLIYFSYDVKMKEKGDIPEGYSVSREKKERFSLILESASTNQTSMYLCASSFVRNQPQHFGDGTRLSIL.

The chain combines TRBV4-1 with TRBJ1-4; D ambiguous. The CDR3 spans 12 residues. V lost 6 bases, J lost 7 bases, and 9 bases lay in between. Germline CDR1 is MGHRA and CDR2 is YSYEKL. In DNA, the CDR3 is TGCGCCAGCAGGTCAAGGGCTGAAAAACTGTTTTTT. This encodes CASRSRAEKLFF.

The chain recombines TRBV7-2 with TRBJ1-3; 8 bases are a match to TRBD1. There are 17 residues in the CDR3. J was trimmed by 0 bases and V by 4 bases; bases with no gene match: 8. Germline V CDR1 and CDR2: SGHTA, FQGNSA. CDR3 DNA: TGTGCCAGCAGCTACCTTAGACAGGGGAGCTCTGGAAACACCATATATTTT. It yields the protein CASSYLRQGSSGNTIYF.